This T cell receptor beta chain comes out of a study of T cells in Graves' hyperthyroidism and ophthalmopathy. The CDR3 has 16 residues. The J segment lost 5 bases and the V segment lost 5 bases, leaving 10 bases of the junction unmatched. Germline CDR1 is SGHRS and CDR2 is YFSETQ. Using RNA transcripts as the source, TCR beta CDR3 regions were amplified. The primer set for the first-round RT-PCR of the TCR CDR3 was HTBI. Using its own MiXCR run on the multiplex PCR reads, TCRdb lists one record per CDR3 protein. This table has some 250,000 distinct CDR3 sequences, roughly 15% appearing once. Source material: blood. This TCR came from a woman in her fifties or sixties with Graves' hyperthyroidism that later progressed to Graves' ophthalmopathy. This chain links TRBV5-1 with TRBJ2-1; 10 nucleotides agree with TRBD2. CDR3 bases: TGCGCCAGCAGTTCACGACTAGCGGGCATCAACAATGAGCAGTTCTTC. Protein sequence: CASSSRLAGINNEQFF.